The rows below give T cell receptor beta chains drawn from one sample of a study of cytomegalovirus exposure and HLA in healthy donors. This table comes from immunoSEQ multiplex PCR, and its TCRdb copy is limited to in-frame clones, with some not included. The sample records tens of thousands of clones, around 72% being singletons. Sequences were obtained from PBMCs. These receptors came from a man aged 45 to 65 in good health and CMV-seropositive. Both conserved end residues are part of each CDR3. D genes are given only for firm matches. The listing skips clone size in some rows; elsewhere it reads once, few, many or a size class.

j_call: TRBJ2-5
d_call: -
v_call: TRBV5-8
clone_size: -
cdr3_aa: CASSLQVRVGETQYF
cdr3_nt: TGTGCCAGCAGCTTGCAAGTGCGGGTTGGAGAGACCCAGTACTTC

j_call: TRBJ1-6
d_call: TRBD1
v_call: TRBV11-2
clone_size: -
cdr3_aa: CASRTGGTPLHF
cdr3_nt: TGTGCCAGCAGGACAGGGGGCACACCCCTCCACTTT

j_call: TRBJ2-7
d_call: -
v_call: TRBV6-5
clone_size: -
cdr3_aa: CASSETQGGGEQYF
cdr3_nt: TGTGCCAGCAGCGAGACACAGGGGGGGGGCGAGCAGTACTTC

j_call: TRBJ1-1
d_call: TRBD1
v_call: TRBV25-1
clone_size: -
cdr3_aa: CASSERDRATEAFF
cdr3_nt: TGTGCCAGCAGTGAACGGGACAGGGCCACTGAAGCTTTCTTT

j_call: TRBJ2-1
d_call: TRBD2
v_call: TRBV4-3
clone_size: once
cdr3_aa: CASSLPGLAGWQFF
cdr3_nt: TGCGCCAGCAGCCTTCCGGGACTAGCGGGCTGGCAGTTCTTC

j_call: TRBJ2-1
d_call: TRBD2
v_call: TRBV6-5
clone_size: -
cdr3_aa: CASRPSGTANEQFF
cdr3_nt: TGTGCCAGCAGACCTAGCGGAACGGCCAATGAGCAGTTCTTC

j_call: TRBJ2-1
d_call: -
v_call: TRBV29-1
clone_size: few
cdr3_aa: CSAVGGIYNEQFF
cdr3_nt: TGCAGCGCCGTGGGCGGGATCTACAATGAGCAGTTCTTC

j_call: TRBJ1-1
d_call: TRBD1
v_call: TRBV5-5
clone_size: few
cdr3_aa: CASSQGAVSTEAFF
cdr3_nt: TGTGCCAGCAGCCAGGGGGCGGTCAGCACTGAAGCTTTCTTT

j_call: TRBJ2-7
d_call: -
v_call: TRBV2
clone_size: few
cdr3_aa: CASRRDRLRSTGRDYEQYF
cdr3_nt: TGTGCCAGCAGGAGGGACAGACTCCGCTCGACAGGGCGGGATTACGAGCAGTACTTC

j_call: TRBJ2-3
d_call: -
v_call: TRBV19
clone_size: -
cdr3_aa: CASSIYGGQISTDTQYF
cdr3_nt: TGTGCCAGTAGTATTTACGGCGGACAGATTAGCACAGATACGCAGTATTTT

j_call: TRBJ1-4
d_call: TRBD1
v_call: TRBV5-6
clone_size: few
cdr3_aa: CASSRGQGAPGEKLFF
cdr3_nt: TGTGCCAGCAGCCGGGGACAGGGGGCGCCAGGTGAAAAACTGTTTTTT

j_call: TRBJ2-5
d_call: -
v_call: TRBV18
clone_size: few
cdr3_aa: CASSANVRETQYF
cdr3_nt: TGTGCCAGCTCAGCGAACGTCCGGGAGACCCAGTACTTC

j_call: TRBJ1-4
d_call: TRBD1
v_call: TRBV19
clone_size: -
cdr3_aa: CASSRRTGTDEKLFF
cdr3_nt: TGTGCCAGTAGTAGGAGGACCGGGACAGATGAAAAACTGTTTTTT

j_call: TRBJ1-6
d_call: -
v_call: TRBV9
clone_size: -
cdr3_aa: CASRGGADYNSPLHF
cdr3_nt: TGTGCCAGCAGGGGGGGGGCCGACTATAATTCACCCCTCCACTTT

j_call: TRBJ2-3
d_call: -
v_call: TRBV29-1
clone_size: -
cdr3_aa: CSVDWQFTDTQYF
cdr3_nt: TGCAGCGTTGACTGGCAGTTCACAGATACGCAGTATTTT

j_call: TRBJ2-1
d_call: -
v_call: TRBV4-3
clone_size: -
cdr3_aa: CASSQDLIVFIYNEQFF
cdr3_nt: TGCGCCAGCAGCCAAGATCTGATAGTTTTCATCTACAATGAGCAGTTCTTC

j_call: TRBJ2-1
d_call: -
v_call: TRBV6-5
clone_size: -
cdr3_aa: CASSYRGSTYNEQFF
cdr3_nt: TGTGCCAGCAGTTACAGGGGCAGCACCTACAATGAGCAGTTCTTC

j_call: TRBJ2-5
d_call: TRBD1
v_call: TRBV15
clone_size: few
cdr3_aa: CATTLQGAPGETPYF
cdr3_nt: TGTGCCACCACTTTACAGGGGGCGCCTGGGGAGACCCCGTACTTC

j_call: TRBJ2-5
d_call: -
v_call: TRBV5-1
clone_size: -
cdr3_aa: CASSLTQETQYF
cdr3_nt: TGCGCCAGCAGCCTCACTCAAGAGACCCAGTACTTC

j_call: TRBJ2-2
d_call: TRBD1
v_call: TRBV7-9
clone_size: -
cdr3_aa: CASSLTGLDTGELFF
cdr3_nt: TGTGCCAGCAGCTTGACAGGGTTGGACACCGGGGAGCTGTTTTTT

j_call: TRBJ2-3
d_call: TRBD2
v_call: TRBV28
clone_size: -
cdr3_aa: CASSLKGLADLTDTQYF
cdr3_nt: TGTGCCAGCAGTTTAAAAGGACTAGCGGATCTCACAGATACGCAGTATTTT

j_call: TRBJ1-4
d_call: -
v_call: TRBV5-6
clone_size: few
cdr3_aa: CASSPLRGSNEKLFF
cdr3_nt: TGTGCCAGCAGCCCCTTAAGGGGAAGTAATGAAAAACTGTTTTTT

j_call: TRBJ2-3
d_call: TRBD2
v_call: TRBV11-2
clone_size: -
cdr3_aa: CASSLPSGITDTQYF
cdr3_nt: TGTGCCAGCAGCTTACCTAGCGGAATCACAGATACGCAGTATTTT

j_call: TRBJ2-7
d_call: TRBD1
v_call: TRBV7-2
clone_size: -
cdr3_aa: CASSLVGGTYEQYF
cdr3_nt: TGTGCCAGCAGCTTAGTAGGGGGCACCTACGAGCAGTACTTC

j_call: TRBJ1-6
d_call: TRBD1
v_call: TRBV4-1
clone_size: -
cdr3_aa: CASSQGRTGGNSPLHF
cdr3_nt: TGCGCCAGCAGCCAAGGTCGGACAGGGGGAAATTCACCCCTCCACTTT

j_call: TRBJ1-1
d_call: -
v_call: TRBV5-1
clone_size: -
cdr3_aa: CASSWPGSGENTEAFF
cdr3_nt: TGCGCCAGCAGCTGGCCAGGGTCGGGAGAGAACACTGAAGCTTTCTTT

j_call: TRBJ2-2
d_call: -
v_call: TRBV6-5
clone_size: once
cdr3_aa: CASSYVRGTGELFF
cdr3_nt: TGTGCCAGCAGTTACGTCCGAGGGACCGGGGAGCTGTTTTTT

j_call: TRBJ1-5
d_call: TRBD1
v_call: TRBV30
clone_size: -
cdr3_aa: CAWSPGQGGQPQHF
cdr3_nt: TGTGCCTGGAGCCCGGGACAGGGGGGCCAGCCCCAGCATTTT

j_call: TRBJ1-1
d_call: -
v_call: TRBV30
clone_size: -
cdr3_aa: CAWSRGLMVVNTEAFF
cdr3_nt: TGTGCCTGGAGTCGTGGTTTGATGGTAGTGAACACTGAAGCTTTCTTT

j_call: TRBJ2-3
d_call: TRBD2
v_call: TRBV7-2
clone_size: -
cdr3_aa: CASSSRFRRTSKDTQYF
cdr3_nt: TGTGCCAGCAGCTCGAGATTTAGGAGGACTAGCAAAGATACGCAGTATTTT

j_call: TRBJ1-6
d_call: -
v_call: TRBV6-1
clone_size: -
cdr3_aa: CASTRSKGFSPLHF
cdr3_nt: TGTGCCAGCACCCGAAGTAAGGGGTTTTCACCCCTCCACTTT

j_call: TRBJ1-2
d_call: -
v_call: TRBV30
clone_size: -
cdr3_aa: CAWSAPFRYGYTF
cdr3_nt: TGTGCCTGGAGTGCCCCTTTTCGGTATGGCTACACCTTC

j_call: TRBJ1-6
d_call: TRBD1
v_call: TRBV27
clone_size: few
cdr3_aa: CASSRGHNSPLHF
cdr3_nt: TGTGCCAGCAGTAGGGGGCATAATTCACCCCTCCACTTT

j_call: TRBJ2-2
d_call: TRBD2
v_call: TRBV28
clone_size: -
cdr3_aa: CASNKMGGLAGVNTGELFF
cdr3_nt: TGTGCCAGCAACAAAATGGGTGGACTAGCGGGAGTAAACACCGGGGAGCTGTTTTTT

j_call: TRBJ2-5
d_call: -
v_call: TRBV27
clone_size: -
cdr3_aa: CASSPTFTTYQETQYF
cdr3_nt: TGTGCCAGCAGTCCCACGTTCACGACTTACCAAGAGACCCAGTACTTC

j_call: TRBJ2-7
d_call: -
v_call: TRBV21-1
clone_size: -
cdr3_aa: CASSKGQGIYEQYF
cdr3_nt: TGTGCCAGCAGCAAAGGGCAGGGAATCTACGAGCAGTACTTC

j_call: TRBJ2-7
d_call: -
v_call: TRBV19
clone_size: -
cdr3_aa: CASSRGDSSYEQYF
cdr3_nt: TGTGCCAGTAGTAGAGGAGACAGCTCCTACGAGCAGTACTTC

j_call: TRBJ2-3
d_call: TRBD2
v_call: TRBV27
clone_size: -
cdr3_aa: CASSRETGGRADTQYF
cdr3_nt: TGTGCCAGCAGCCGAGAGACGGGAGGGCGCGCAGATACGCAGTATTTT

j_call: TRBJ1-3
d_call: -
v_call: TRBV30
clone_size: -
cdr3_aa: CAWSVLRDSGNTIYF
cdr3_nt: TGTGCCTGGAGTGTACTGCGGGACTCTGGAAACACCATATATTTT

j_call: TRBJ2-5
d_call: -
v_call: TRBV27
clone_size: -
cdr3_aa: CASRPRVKETQYF
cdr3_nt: TGTGCCAGCAGGCCCCGGGTAAAAGAGACCCAGTACTTC

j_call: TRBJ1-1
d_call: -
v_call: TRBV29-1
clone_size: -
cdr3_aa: CSGTPPGANTEAFF
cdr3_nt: TGCAGCGGGACACCCCCAGGGGCGAACACTGAAGCTTTCTTT

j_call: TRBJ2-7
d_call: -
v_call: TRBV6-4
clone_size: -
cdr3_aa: CASSIEADRGYEQYF
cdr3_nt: TGTGCCAGCAGTATTGAGGCGGACAGAGGGTACGAGCAGTACTTC

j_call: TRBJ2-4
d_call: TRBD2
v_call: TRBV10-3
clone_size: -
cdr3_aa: CAISSASGGIRDIQYF
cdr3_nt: TGTGCCATCAGTTCCGCTAGCGGGGGGATAAGAGACATTCAGTACTTC

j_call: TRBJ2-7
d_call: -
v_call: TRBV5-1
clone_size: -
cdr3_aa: CASSAQGISDEWQYF
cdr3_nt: TGCGCCAGCAGCGCACAGGGAATCTCCGACGAGTGGCAGTACTTC

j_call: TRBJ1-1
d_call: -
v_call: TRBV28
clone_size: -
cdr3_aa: CASSTVVGSEAFF
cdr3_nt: TGTGCCAGCAGTACTGTCGTGGGCTCTGAAGCTTTCTTT

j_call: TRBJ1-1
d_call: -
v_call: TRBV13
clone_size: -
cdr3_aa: CASRQAPTSEALF
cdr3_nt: TGTGCCAGCAGACAGGCCCCTACCTCTGAAGCTTTATTT

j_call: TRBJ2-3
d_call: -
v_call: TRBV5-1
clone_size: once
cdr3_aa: CASGTGGPDTQYF
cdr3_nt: TGCGCCAGCGGCACGGGGGGCCCAGATACGCAGTATTTT